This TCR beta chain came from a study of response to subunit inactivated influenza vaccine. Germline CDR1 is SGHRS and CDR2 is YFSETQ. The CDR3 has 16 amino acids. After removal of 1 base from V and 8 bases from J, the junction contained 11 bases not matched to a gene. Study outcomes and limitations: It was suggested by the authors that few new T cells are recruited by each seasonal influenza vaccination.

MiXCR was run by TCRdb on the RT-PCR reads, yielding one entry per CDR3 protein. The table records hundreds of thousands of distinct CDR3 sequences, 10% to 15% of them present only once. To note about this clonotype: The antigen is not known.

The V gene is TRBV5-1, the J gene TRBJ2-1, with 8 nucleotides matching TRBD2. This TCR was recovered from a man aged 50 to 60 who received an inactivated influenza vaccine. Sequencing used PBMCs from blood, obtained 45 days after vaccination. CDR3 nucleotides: TGCGCCAGCAGCTTGTTTACAGAAGGACTAGCCCATGAGCAGTTCTTC. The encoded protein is CASSLFTEGLAHEQFF.